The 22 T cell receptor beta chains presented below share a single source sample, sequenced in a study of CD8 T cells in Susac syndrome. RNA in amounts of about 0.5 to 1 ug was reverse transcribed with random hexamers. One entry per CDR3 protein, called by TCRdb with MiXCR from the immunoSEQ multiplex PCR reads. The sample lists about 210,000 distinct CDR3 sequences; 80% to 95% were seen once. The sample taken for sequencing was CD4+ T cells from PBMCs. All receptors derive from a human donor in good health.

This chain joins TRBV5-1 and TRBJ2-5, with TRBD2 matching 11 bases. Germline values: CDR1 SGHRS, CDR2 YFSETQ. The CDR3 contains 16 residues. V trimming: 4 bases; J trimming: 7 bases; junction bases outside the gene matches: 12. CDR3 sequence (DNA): TGCGCCAGCAGCCCGGAGGCTAGCGGGGGGTCGGGGACCCAGTACTTC. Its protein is CASSPEASGGSGTQYF.

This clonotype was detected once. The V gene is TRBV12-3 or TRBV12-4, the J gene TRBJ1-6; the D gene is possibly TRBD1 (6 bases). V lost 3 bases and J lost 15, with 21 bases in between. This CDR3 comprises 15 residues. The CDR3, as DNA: TGTGCCAGCAGTTTCGAGATGGACAGACGGGAGCTCCTCCACTTT. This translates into CASSFEMDRRELLHF.

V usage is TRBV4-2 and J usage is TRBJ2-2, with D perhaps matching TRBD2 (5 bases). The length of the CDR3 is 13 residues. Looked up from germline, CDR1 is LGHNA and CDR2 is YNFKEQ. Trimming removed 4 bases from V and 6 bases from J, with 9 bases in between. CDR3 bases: TGTGCCAGCAGCCGCAGCGGCCCCGGGGAGCTGTTTTTT. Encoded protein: CASSRSGPGELFF.

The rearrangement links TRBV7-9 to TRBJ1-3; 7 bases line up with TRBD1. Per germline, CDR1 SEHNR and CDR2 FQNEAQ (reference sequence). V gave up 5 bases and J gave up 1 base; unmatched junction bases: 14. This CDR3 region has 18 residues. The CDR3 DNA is TGTGCCAGCAGCGTTGGGACAGTTATCTTGGGTTCTGGAAACACCATATATTTT. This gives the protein CASSVGTVILGSGNTIYF.

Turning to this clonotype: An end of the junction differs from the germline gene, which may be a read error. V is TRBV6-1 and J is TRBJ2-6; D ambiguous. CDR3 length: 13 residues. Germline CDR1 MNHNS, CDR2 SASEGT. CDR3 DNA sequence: TGTGCCACCAGTCCTCTTAGGGCCAACGTCCTGACTTTC. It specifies CATSPLRANVLTF.

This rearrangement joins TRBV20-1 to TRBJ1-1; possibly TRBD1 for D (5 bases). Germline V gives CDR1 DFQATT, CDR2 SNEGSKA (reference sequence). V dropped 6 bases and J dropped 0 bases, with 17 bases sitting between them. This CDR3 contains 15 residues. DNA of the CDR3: TGCAGTGCCACCTTTCGACAGATCATGAACACTGAAGCTTTCTTT. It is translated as CSATFRQIMNTEAFF.

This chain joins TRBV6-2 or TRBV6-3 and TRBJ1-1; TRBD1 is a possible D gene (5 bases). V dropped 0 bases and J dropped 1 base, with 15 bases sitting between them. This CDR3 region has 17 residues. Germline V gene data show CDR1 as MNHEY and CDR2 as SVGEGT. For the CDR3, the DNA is TGTGCCAGCAGTTACTCGATGGCCTCGGACAAGAACACTGAAGCTTTCTTT. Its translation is CASSYSMASDKNTEAFF.

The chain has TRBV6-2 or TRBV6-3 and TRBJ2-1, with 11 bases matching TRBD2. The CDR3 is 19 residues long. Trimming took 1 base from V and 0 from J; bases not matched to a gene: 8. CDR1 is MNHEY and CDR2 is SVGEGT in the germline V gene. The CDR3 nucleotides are TGTGCCAGCAGTTACTTAGCGGGGGGGCCAACCTACTCCTACAATGAGCAGTTCTTC. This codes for CASSYLAGGPTYSYNEQFF.

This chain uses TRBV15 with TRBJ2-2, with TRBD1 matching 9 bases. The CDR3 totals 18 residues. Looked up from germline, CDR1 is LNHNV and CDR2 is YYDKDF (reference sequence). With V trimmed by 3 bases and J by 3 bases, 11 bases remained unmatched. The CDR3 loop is CATSSLPGQGRDTGELFF. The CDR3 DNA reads TGTGCCACCAGCAGTTTGCCGGGACAGGGAAGGGACACCGGGGAGCTGTTTTTT.

CDR3 sequence: CSVEAGPGETQYF. CDR3 bases: TGCAGCGTTGAAGCGGGGCCGGGGGAGACCCAGTACTTC. The rearrangement uses TRBV29-1 and TRBJ2-5, with D perhaps being TRBD1 or TRBD2 (5 bases each). This CDR3 has 13 residues. The germline CDR1 and CDR2 sequences are SQVTM and ANQGSEA. V was cut by 1 base and J by 5 bases, with 11 bases left in between. Supplemented by reference TRBV29-1 and TRBJ2-5, the full variable domain reads SAVISQKPSRDICQRGTSLTIQCQVDSQVTMMFWYRQQPGQSLTLIATANQGSEATYESGFVIDKFPISRPNLTFSTLTVSNMSPEDSSIYLCSVEAGPGETQYFGPGTRLLVL.

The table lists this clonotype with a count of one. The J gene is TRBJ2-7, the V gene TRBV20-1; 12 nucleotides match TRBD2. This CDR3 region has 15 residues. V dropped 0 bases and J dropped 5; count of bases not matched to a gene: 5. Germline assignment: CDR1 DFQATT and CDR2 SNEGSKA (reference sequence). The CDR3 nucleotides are TGCAGTGCTAGAGAGGTGACTAGCGGGGGACACGAGCAGTACTTC. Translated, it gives CSAREVTSGGHEQYF.

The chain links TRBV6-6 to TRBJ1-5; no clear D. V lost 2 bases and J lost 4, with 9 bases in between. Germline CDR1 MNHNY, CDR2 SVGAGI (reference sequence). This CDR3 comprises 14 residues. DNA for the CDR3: TGTGCCAGCAGTTACAGGCAGGAAAATCAGCCCCAGCATTTT. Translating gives CASSYRQENQPQHF.

Here the CDR3 DNA reads TGTGCCAGCAGCCCGGACACGTTGAACACTGAAGCTTTCTTT. Protein product: CASSPDTLNTEAFF. J is TRBJ1-1 and V is TRBV7-9, with a possible D match to TRBD1 (5 bases). The CDR3 runs to 14 residues. The germline V and J ends were trimmed by 5 bases and 0 bases, with 10 bases remaining between them. The germline V gene has CDR1 SEHNR and CDR2 FQNEAQ (reference sequence). The full variable domain, with the rest looked up from reference TRBV7-9 and TRBJ1-1, is DTGVSQNPRHKITKRGQNVTFRCDPISEHNRLYWYRQTLGQGPEFLTYFQNEAQLEKSRLLSDRFSAERPKGSFSTLEIQRTEQGDSAMYLCASSPDTLNTEAFFGQGTRLTVV.

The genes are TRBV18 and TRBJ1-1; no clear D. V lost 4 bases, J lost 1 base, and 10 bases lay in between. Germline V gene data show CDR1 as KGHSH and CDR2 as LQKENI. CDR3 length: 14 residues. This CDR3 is CASSRSERNTEAFF. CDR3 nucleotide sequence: TGTGCCAGCTCACGCTCAGAGCGGAACACTGAAGCTTTCTTT.

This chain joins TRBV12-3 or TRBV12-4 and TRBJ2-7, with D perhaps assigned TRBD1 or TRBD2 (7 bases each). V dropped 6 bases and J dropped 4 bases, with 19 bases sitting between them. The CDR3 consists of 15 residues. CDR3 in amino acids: CASSHRGRGPYEQYF. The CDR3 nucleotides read TGTGCCAGCAGCCACCGAGGGAGGGGGCCGTACGAGCAGTACTTC.

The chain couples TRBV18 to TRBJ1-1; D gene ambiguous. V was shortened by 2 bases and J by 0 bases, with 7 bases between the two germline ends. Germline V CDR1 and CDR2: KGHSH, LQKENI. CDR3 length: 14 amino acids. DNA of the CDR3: TGTGCCAGCTCACCAAAAGGGATGAACACTGAAGCTTTCTTT. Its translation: CASSPKGMNTEAFF.

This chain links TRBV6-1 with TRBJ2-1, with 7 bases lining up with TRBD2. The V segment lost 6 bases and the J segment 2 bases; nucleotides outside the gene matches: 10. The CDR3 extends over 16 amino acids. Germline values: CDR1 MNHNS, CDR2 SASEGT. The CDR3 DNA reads TGTGCCAGCAGACTTAGACGGGGAGGGACCTACAATGAGCAGTTCTTC. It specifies CASRLRRGGTYNEQFF.

CDR3 DNA sequence: TGCGCCAGCAGCTTAGCCTCAGGACCCTACGAGCAGTACTTC. Translated, it gives CASSLASGPYEQYF. The J gene is TRBJ2-7, the V gene TRBV5-1; D remains ambiguous. The CDR3 consists of 14 residues. The V and J ends lost 2 bases and 2 bases respectively, with 11 bases between them. In germline, CDR1 is SGHRS, CDR2 YFSETQ.

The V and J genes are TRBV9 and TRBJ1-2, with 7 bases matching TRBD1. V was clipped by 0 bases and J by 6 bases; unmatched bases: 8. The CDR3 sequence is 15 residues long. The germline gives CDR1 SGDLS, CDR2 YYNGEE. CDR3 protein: CASSVDPGGRNGYTF. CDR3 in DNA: TGTGCCAGCAGCGTAGACCCAGGGGGGCGAAATGGCTACACCTTC.

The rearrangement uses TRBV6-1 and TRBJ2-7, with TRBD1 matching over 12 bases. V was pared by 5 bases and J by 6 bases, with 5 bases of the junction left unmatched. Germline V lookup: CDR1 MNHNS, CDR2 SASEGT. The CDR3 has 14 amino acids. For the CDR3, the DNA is TGTGCCAGCAGTCCCCCGGGACAGGGGGCCGAGCAGTACGTC. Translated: CASSPPGQGAEQYV.

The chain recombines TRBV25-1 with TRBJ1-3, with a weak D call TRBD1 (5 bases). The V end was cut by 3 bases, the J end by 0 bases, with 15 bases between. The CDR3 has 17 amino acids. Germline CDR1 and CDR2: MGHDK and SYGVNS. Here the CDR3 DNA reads TGTGCCAGCAGTGACCGAAGTTGGCAGGGCTCTGGAAACACCATATATTTT. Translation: CASSDRSWQGSGNTIYF.

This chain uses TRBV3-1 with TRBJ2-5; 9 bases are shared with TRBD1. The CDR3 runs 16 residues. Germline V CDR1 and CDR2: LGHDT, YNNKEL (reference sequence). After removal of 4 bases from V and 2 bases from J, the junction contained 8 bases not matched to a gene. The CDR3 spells CASSPPGTGQQETQYF. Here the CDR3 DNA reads TGTGCCAGCAGCCCCCCCGGGACAGGGCAGCAAGAGACCCAGTACTTC.